This TCR beta chain comes out of a study of T cells in Graves' hyperthyroidism and ophthalmopathy. The study defined stable Graves' hyperthyroidism as no ophthalmopathy progression within 18 months. Patients aged 18 to 65 had newly diagnosed hyperthyroidism lasting under 2 months. Study outcomes and limitations: Progression to ophthalmopathy was predicted a median of about six months early. Blood held most thyroid clonotypes expanded above 0.001 frequency.

This clonotype was recorded a few times. As yet, its antigen is unknown. The source material, RNA transcripts, was used to amplify TCR beta CDR3 regions. First-round RT-PCR of the TCR CDR3 relied on the HTBI primer set. TCRdb recomputed calls from the multiplex PCR reads with MiXCR, one row per CDR3 protein. This table holds 700,000 to 850,000 distinct CDR3 sequences, roughly 32% found once. This clonotype originated in a woman aged 40 to 49 with Graves' hyperthyroidism. The sample was blood.

The CDR3 spells CASSLALAQGTGELFF. CDR3 coding DNA: TGTGCCAGCAGCTTAGCGTTGGCACAGGGTACCGGGGAGCTGTTTTTT. The chain combines TRBV7-2 with TRBJ2-2; maybe TRBD1 (6 bases). The V gene's germline CDR1 is SGHTA and CDR2 FQGNSA. With 0 bases removed from V and 5 bases from J, the gap between germline ends came to 13 bases. The CDR3 extends over 16 amino acids.